This TCR beta chain was observed in a study of blood T cell repertoires in COVID-19. V lost 9 bases and J lost 0, with 11 bases in between. CDR1 is MNHEY, CDR2 SMNVEV, per germline (reference sequence). This CDR3 is 14 amino acids long. Original processing notes: Reference gene primer amplification gave estimated nucleated cell counts. The protocol was immunoSEQ multiplex PCR, while the TCRdb copy is restricted to in-frame clones and leaves out a portion. V, J and clone size reflect that table, while D and trimming were determined from the DNA. The sample lists 250,000 or so clones, approximately 86% occurring once.

Sequenced sample: peripheral blood. This clonotype was sampled from a woman aged 60-75 years with active or convalescent COVID-19. This chain uses TRBV27 with TRBJ2-2, with a possible D match to TRBD2 (6 bases). CDR3 DNA sequence: TGTGCCAGTAATAGCGGAGCGAACACCGGGGAGCTGTTTTTT. Translating gives CASNSGANTGELFF.